Below are 32 T cell receptor beta chains sequenced from a single sample in a study of human T cells and chemical hapten exposure. Stated time point: patch test 3, about 24 weeks after DPC sensitization. The treatment here: therapeutic diphenylcyclopropenone sensitization with weekly scalp DPC. TCRdb redid the calling of the RACE reads with MiXCR, one entry per CDR3 protein. The sample contains about 160,000 distinct CDR3 sequences, 25% to 35% of which appear only once. The material was whole blood, obtained in connection with sensitization to the hapten diphenylcyclopropenone (DPC). All receptors derive from a woman aged 18-29 years with alopecia areata. Some clones in this sample may be carry-over from other donors' samples.

This clonotype was picked up a small number of times. CDR3 amino acids: CASSFSRETQYF. Here the CDR3 DNA reads TGCGCCAGCAGCTTCTCACGAGAGACCCAGTACTTC. The rearrangement uses TRBV5-1 and TRBJ2-5; D is unresolved. CDR1 is SGHRS and CDR2 is YFSETQ in the germline V gene. Trimming left V 2 bases short and J 4 bases short, with 6 bases between. The length of the CDR3 is 12 residues. The full variable domain, with the rest looked up from reference TRBV5-1 and TRBJ2-5, is KAGVTQTPRYLIKTRGQQVTLSCSPISGHRSVSWYQQTPGQGLQFLFEYFSETQRNKGNFPGRFSGRQFSNSRSEMNVSTLELGDSALYLCASSFSRETQYFGPGTRLLVL.

Written as DNA, the CDR3 is TGTGCCTGGAGGGACAGGGGAGCGTACAATGAGCAGTTCTTC. Protein sequence: CAWRDRGAYNEQFF. The chain recombines TRBV30 with TRBJ2-1; TRBD1 agrees at 9 bases. Germline V lookup: CDR1 GTSNPN, CDR2 SVGIG (reference sequence). Trimming removed 3 bases from V and 4 bases from J; junction bases left unmatched: 4. The CDR3 is 14 amino acids.

The gene calls are TRBV12-3 or TRBV12-4 and TRBJ2-7, with no clear D. The CDR3 is 12 residues long. Trimming pared 3 bases from V and 3 bases from J, leaving 6 bases between. The CDR3 sequence is CASSLWIYEQYF. As DNA, the CDR3 is TGTGCCAGCAGTTTGTGGATCTACGAGCAGTACTTC.

A remark on this clonotype: This CDR3 fails to terminate in the conserved phenylalanine or tryptophan, so it likely reflects a read error. The rearrangement joins TRBV20-1 to TRBJ2-7; unclear D gene. Germline CDR1 is DFQATT and CDR2 is SNEGSKA (reference sequence). V dropped 5 bases and J dropped 5 bases, with 7 bases sitting between them. The CDR3 sequence is 10 residues long. The CDR3 protein is CSALRDEQYI. For the CDR3, the DNA is TGCAGTGCTCTAAGGGACGAGCAGTACATC.

This clonotype has a single count. This sequence joins TRBV12-2 and TRBJ2-6; the D call of TRBD1 is as the table states it, not checked on the DNA. TRBV12-2 is termed a pseudogene. The CDR3 totals 19 residues. The CDR3 is CASRLERPGHKSGANVLTF. In DNA, the CDR3 is TGTGCAAGTCGCTTAGAGAGGCCGGGACATAAGTCTGGGGCCAACGTCCTGACTTTC.

The CDR3 protein is CASSPKATAYEQYF. The CDR3 DNA sequence: TGTGCCAGCAGCCCCAAGGCAACTGCCTACGAGCAGTACTTC. The rearrangement uses TRBV7-9 and TRBJ2-7; no reliable D call. Trimming removed 5 bases at V and 2 bases at J, with 13 bases between. There are 14 residues in the CDR3. Germline CDR1 reads SEHNR; CDR2 reads FQNEAQ (reference sequence).

CDR3 sequence reads: CASSQIPGTGANEQFF. CDR3 nucleotide sequence: TGCGCCAGCAGCCAGATACCCGGGACAGGGGCCAATGAGCAGTTCTTC. The chain recombines TRBV4-3 with TRBJ2-1; 10 nucleotides align to TRBD1. This CDR3 spans 16 amino acids. V lost 3 bases to trimming and J lost 6 bases; unmatched junction nucleotides: 8. Per the germline V gene, CDR1 is LGHNA and CDR2 is YSLEER.

Remarks on this clonotype: Likely a read error: the CDR3 ends without its conserved phenylalanine or tryptophan. This chain joins TRBV9 and TRBJ2-7; TRBD2 aligns across 15 bases. CDR3 size: 16 residues. The V gene's germline CDR1 is SGDLS and CDR2 YYNGEE. V lost 2 bases, J lost 2 bases, and 2 bases stayed unmatched. The CDR3 sequence is CASSVGTSGGTYEQYS. DNA of the CDR3: TGTGCCAGCAGCGTGGGGACTAGCGGGGGGACCTACGAGCAGTACTCC.

This chain joins TRBV4-1 and TRBJ1-4; D call uncertain. Germline V gene lookup returns CDR1 MGHRA and CDR2 YSYEKL. This CDR3 spans 15 amino acids. Trimming removed 0 bases from V and 3 bases from J, with 8 bases in between. Here the CDR3 DNA reads TGCGCCAGCAGCCAAGATTTCGCATCTAATGAAAAACTGTTTTTT. Translated: CASSQDFASNEKLFF.

V and J are TRBV20-1 and TRBJ1-2; possible D gene TRBD1, 6 bases. The germline gives CDR1 DFQATT, CDR2 SNEGSKA (reference sequence). CDR3 length: 16 amino acids. V was shortened by 1 base and J by 2 bases, with 17 bases between the two germline ends. The CDR3 nucleotides read TGCAGTGCTAGAGTAACTCCCTACAGGGAGAACTATGGCTACACCTTC. Translation gives CSARVTPYRENYGYTF.

J is TRBJ2-7 and V is TRBV6-2 or TRBV6-3; TRBD2 matches at 11 bases. This CDR3 has 14 amino acids. V lost 1 base to trimming and J lost 6 bases; unmatched junction nucleotides: 2. CDR1 MNHEY and CDR2 SVGEGT come from the germline V gene. The CDR3 nucleotides are TGTGCCAGCAGTTACTATGGGACTAGCGGCGAGCAGTACTTC. It is translated as CASSYYGTSGEQYF.

The V and J genes are TRBV28 and TRBJ2-1, with D possibly matching TRBD1 (5 bases). Germline CDR1 MDHEN, CDR2 SYDVKM. This CDR3 comprises 17 residues. V shed 3 bases and J shed 4 bases, with 19 bases lying between them. CDR3 residues: CASSFIQGRSPYNEQFF. The CDR3 nucleotides are TGTGCCAGCAGTTTTATCCAGGGCCGTTCACCTTACAATGAGCAGTTCTTC. Supplemented by reference TRBV28 and TRBJ2-1, the full variable domain reads DVKVTQSSRYLVKRTGEKVFLECVQDMDHENMFWYRQDPGLGLRLIYFSYDVKMKEKGDIPEGYSVSREKKERFSLILESASTNQTSMYLCASSFIQGRSPYNEQFFGPGTRLTVL.

This clonotype was recorded a few times. This chain connects TRBV20-1 to TRBJ2-7; D uncertain. CDR1 and CDR2 from the germline V gene are DFQATT and SNEGSKA (reference sequence). This CDR3 has 12 amino acids. The germline V and J ends were trimmed by 0 bases and 0 bases, with 3 bases remaining between them. The CDR3 region is CSARDYSYEQYF. CDR3 DNA: TGCAGTGCTAGAGATTACTCCTACGAGCAGTACTTC.

At least ten counts were recorded for this clonotype. V and J are TRBV18 and TRBJ2-2; 8 nucleotides match TRBD1. The CDR3 consists of 18 residues. V was pared by 3 bases and J by 1 base, with 10 bases of the junction left unmatched. Germline CDR1 KGHSH, CDR2 LQKENI. CDR3 DNA sequence: TGTGCCAGCTCACCGCTGACTCAGGGGGCTCTGAACACCGGGGAGCTGTTTTTT. Its protein product is CASSPLTQGALNTGELFF.

In the case of this clonotype: No conserved phenylalanine or tryptophan is present at the end of the CDR3, so a read error is the likely explanation. The chain carries TRBV4-3 and TRBJ2-2; D remains unclear. Per the germline V gene, CDR1 is LGHNA and CDR2 is YSLEER. The V and J ends lost 4 bases and 8 bases respectively, with 5 bases between them. The CDR3 is 11 amino acids. CDR3 in amino acids: CASSLRGELFS. CDR3 sequence (DNA): TGCGCCAGCAGCCTGCGAGGGGAGCTGTTTTCT.

The CDR3 bases are TGTGCCAGCGAACCCGGGACAGGGGTCCCCTCTGAAGCTTTCTTT. This sequence encodes CASEPGTGVPSEAFF. The chain joins TRBV27 to TRBJ1-1, with 10 bases aligning to TRBD1. The CDR3 runs to 15 residues. V shed 8 bases and J 6 bases; nucleotides not matched to a gene: 12. Looked up from germline, CDR1 is MNHEY and CDR2 is SMNVEV (reference sequence).

The J gene is TRBJ1-5, the V gene TRBV7-9; D is uncertain. CDR1 and CDR2 from the germline V gene are SEHNR and FQNEAQ (reference sequence). The CDR3 consists of 15 residues. The V end was cut by 5 bases, the J end by 4 bases, with 15 bases between. The CDR3 here is CASSPSGDQNQPQHF. The CDR3 DNA reads TGTGCCAGCAGCCCTTCGGGCGACCAAAATCAGCCCCAGCATTTT.

This clonotype occurred a few times. The rearrangement joins TRBV29-1 to TRBJ1-1, with TRBD1 as a possible D gene (5 bases). CDR3 length equals 15 residues. The V end was cut by 5 bases, the J end by 3 bases, with 19 bases between. Germline CDR1 SQVTM, CDR2 ANQGSEA. CDR3 DNA: TGCAGCGTTCTGGCACCAGGGTCTTTGGACACTGAAGCTTTCTTT. This gives the protein CSVLAPGSLDTEAFF.

This clonotype was observed a handful of times. The genes are TRBV20-1 and TRBJ2-2; TRBD1 or TRBD2 may be the D gene (5 bases each). The V gene's germline CDR1 is DFQATT and CDR2 SNEGSKA (reference sequence). CDR3 length: 14 residues. Trimming shortened V by 3 bases and J by 6 bases, and 14 bases separated the two germline ends. The CDR3 nucleotides read TGCAGTGCTAGTCTGCCCCTGGGGGCCGGGGAGCTGTTTTTT. Translated: CSASLPLGAGELFF.

This clonotype was detected a few times. The chain recombines TRBV3-1 with TRBJ1-5; no reliable D call. With 3 bases removed from V and 2 bases from J, the gap between germline ends came to 8 bases. The CDR3 has 14 amino acids. The germline CDR1 and CDR2 sequences are LGHDT and YNNKEL (reference sequence). Here the CDR3 reads CASSHDGGNQPQHF. The CDR3 region has the DNA TGTGCCAGCAGCCACGACGGGGGCAATCAGCCCCAGCATTTT.

The CDR3 loop reads CASGAGGRESGELFF. The CDR3 region has the DNA TGTGCCAGCGGTGCCGGGGGTCGAGAATCCGGGGAGCTGTTTTTT. The genes are TRBV12-3 or TRBV12-4 and TRBJ2-2, with D maybe TRBD2 (6 bases). This CDR3 is 15 amino acids long. Trimming shortened V by 8 bases and J by 6 bases, and 19 bases separated the two germline ends.

CDR3 bases: TGTGCCAGCAGCTCCTCAGTCCCCAGCAATCAGCCCCAGCATTTT. Translating gives CASSSSVPSNQPQHF. The chain combines TRBV7-9 with TRBJ1-5; D gene uncertain. The CDR3 loop spans 15 amino acids. Germline V CDR1 and CDR2: SEHNR, FQNEAQ (reference sequence). The ends were cut back, 4 bases at V and 1 base at J, with 11 bases in the middle. The full variable domain, its missing parts supplied by reference TRBV7-9 and TRBJ1-5, is DTGVSQNPRHKITKRGQNVTFRCDPISEHNRLYWYRQTLGQGPEFLTYFQNEAQLEKSRLLSDRFSAERPKGSFSTLEIQRTEQGDSAMYLCASSSSVPSNQPQHFGDGTRLSIL.

The chain joins TRBV6-2 or TRBV6-3 to TRBJ1-5, with no clear D. The V gene lost 4 bases and the J gene lost 0 bases, with 7 bases spanning the gap. This CDR3 comprises 14 residues. Germline V gives CDR1 MNHEY, CDR2 SVGEGT. The CDR3 sequence: CASSLPTSNQPQHF. CDR3 bases: TGTGCCAGCAGTTTACCAACTAGCAATCAGCCCCAGCATTTT.

The J gene is TRBJ2-7, the V gene TRBV6-1; D unclear. With 8 bases removed from V and 8 bases from J, the gap between germline ends came to 13 bases. Germline values: CDR1 MNHNS, CDR2 SASEGT. The CDR3 has 11 amino acids. The CDR3 bases are TGTGCCAGCGTTTTCGAATTCCAGCAGTACTTC. Translating gives CASVFEFQQYF.

This chain links TRBV27 with TRBJ1-6; weak D call: TRBD1 (6 bases). Germline V CDR1 and CDR2: MNHEY, SMNVEV (reference sequence). This CDR3 contains 14 residues. V lost 6 bases to trimming and J lost 10 bases, with 16 bases between them. CDR3 in amino acids: CASRLRGELSPLHF. CDR3 sequence (DNA): TGTGCCAGCAGGCTCAGGGGAGAACTCTCACCCCTCCACTTT.

This clonotype came up a few times. The rearrangement links TRBV29-1 to TRBJ2-2; possibly TRBD1 or TRBD2 for D (6 bases each). Per germline, CDR1 SQVTM and CDR2 ANQGSEA. V shed 6 bases and J shed 1 base, with 9 bases lying between them. The CDR3 consists of 13 residues. For the CDR3, the DNA is TGCAGCGTCGCGGGACAGAACACCGGGGAGCTGTTTTTT. This sequence encodes CSVAGQNTGELFF.

This clonotype was seen only a few times. This chain uses TRBV20-1 with TRBJ1-3; D is unresolved. Per germline, CDR1 DFQATT and CDR2 SNEGSKA (reference sequence). The CDR3 is made up of 15 amino acids. Trimming pared 0 bases from V and 3 bases from J, leaving 12 bases between. The CDR3 reads CSARDRLGSGNTIYF. The DNA of the CDR3 is TGCAGTGCTAGAGATCGTTTGGGGAGTGGAAACACCATATATTTT.

This chain links TRBV12-3 or TRBV12-4 with TRBJ2-7, with D possibly matching TRBD1 (6 bases). The CDR3 has 13 amino acids. V was cut by 5 bases and J by 2 bases, with 10 bases left in between. In nucleotides, the CDR3 is TGTGCCAGCAGTCGGGACACTACCTACGAGCAGTACTTC. Translating gives CASSRDTTYEQYF.

This clonotype was observed a handful of times. The CDR3 region is CASSTGGVNTEAFF. The DNA of the CDR3 is TGTGCCAGCAGTACAGGGGGCGTGAACACTGAAGCTTTCTTT. V is TRBV6-5 and J is TRBJ1-1; 9 bases match TRBD1. In germline, CDR1 is MNHEY, CDR2 SVGAGI. Trimming at V came to 5 bases and at J to 0 bases, leaving 1 base not matched to a gene. The CDR3 contains 14 residues.

Only a few counts were recorded for this clonotype. The rearrangement links TRBV4-1 to TRBJ1-2; D is uncertain. Germline CDR1 reads MGHRA; CDR2 reads YSYEKL. This CDR3 region has 14 residues. Trimming stripped 1 base from V and 5 bases from J, with 11 bases between. CDR3 nucleotides: TGCGCCAGCAGCCAAGGGCGTCAGTTATATGGCTACACCTTC. Translation gives CASSQGRQLYGYTF.

Here the CDR3 reads CASSVDARTGAQPQHF. CDR3 DNA sequence: TGTGCCAGCAGCGTAGATGCCCGGACAGGGGCCCAGCCCCAGCATTTT. The chain carries TRBV9 and TRBJ1-5, with TRBD1 identical over 9 bases. The germline CDR1 and CDR2 sequences are SGDLS and YYNGEE. The CDR3 is 16 residues long. J lost 7 bases, V lost 0 bases, and 8 bases had no gene match.

This clonotype has only a few counts. V gene TRBV15 combines with J gene TRBJ1-2; no clear D gene. CDR1 is LNHNV, CDR2 YYDKDF, per germline (reference sequence). The CDR3 has 14 amino acids. Trimming removed 0 bases at V and 0 bases at J, with 5 bases between. The CDR3 sequence is CATSRDMTNYGYTF. The CDR3 DNA reads TGTGCCACCAGCAGAGATATGACTAACTATGGCTACACCTTC.